Below are 27 T cell receptor beta chains sequenced from a single sample in a study of monozygotic twins with inflammatory bowel disease (dated by TCRdb to about 2019). Library preparation was by 5' RACE. The data were produced on an Illumina HiSeq 2500. Reads reprocessed by TCRdb are summarized as one entry per CDR3 protein sequence, and DNA is absent. The record for this sample contains some 450,000 distinct CDR3 sequences. Roughly 2.3% of the sample rests with the top ten. The sample taken for sequencing was blood. These receptors all come from a human donor with ulcerative colitis or Crohn's disease, or a healthy co-twin of an affected twin (not recorded which).

The chain employs TRBV5-1 and TRBJ2-1. The CDR3 covers 15 residues. From germline, CDR1 is SGHRS and CDR2 YFSETQ. The CDR3 here is CASSPEGSSYNEQFF.

The chain employs TRBV6-1 and TRBJ1-1; no DNA is available, so the TRBD1 call from TCRdb remains unchecked. The germline CDR1 and CDR2 sequences are MNHNS and SASEGT. The CDR3 has 15 amino acids. CDR3 sequence: CASTQAWGARTEAFF.

The V and J genes are TRBV7-9 and TRBJ2-3; no DNA is available, so the TRBD2 call from TCRdb remains unchecked. Germline V gives CDR1 SEHNR, CDR2 FQNEAQ (reference sequence). The CDR3 consists of 16 residues. The CDR3 loop is CASSPRVAGATDTQYF.

V gene TRBV12-2 combines with J gene TRBJ2-3; absent DNA, TCRdb's TRBD1 call cannot be checked. TRBV12-2 constitutes a pseudogene. There are 19 residues in the CDR3. This CDR3 is CASRPKLAGAGPSTDTQYF.

J is TRBJ1-5 and V is TRBV7-8. Per the germline V gene, CDR1 is SGHVS and CDR2 is FQNEAQ. The CDR3 consists of 15 residues. CDR3 residues: CASSSQTDSNQPQHF.

The rearrangement links TRBV7-2 to TRBJ2-2; no DNA is available, so the TRBD2 call from TCRdb remains unchecked. The germline V gene encodes CDR1 SGHTA and CDR2 FQGNSA. The CDR3 consists of 16 residues. The CDR3 loop reads CASIAGQLSNTGELFF.

This chain uses TRBV5-1 with TRBJ1-1; TCRdb indicates TRBD1, and absent DNA this call remains unverified. The CDR3 covers 13 residues. Germline CDR1 is SGHRS and CDR2 is YFSETQ. The CDR3 is CASSHGQNTEAFF.

The V gene is TRBV18, the J gene TRBJ2-2. From germline, CDR1 is KGHSH and CDR2 LQKENI. The CDR3 covers 14 residues. The CDR3 reads CASSPLGNTGELFF.

The chain joins TRBV7-9 to TRBJ1-1. The V gene's germline CDR1 is SEHNR and CDR2 FQNEAQ (reference sequence). The CDR3 is 14 residues long. CDR3 in amino acids: CASSLGRQASEAFF.

The chain combines TRBV12-3 or TRBV12-4 with TRBJ2-1; TCRdb selects TRBD1, and the lack of DNA leaves this call unchecked. This CDR3 is 15 amino acids long. CDR3 loop: CASTLGGQGTYEQFF.

This sequence joins TRBV4-1 and TRBJ1-2; TCRdb outputs TRBD1, but without DNA this stays unchecked. Germline values: CDR1 MGHRA, CDR2 YSYEKL. This CDR3 contains 14 residues. Here the CDR3 reads CASSQGEGNYGYTF.

The rearrangement uses TRBV7-2 and TRBJ2-1; the TRBD1 assignment by TCRdb is unverifiable without DNA. Germline CDR1 is SGHTA and CDR2 is FQGNSA. This CDR3 region has 17 residues. The CDR3 spells CASSYQAGTGGYNEQFF. Full variable domain (missing parts from reference TRBV7-2 and TRBJ2-1): GAGVSQSPSNKVTEKGKDVELRCDPISGHTALYWYRQSLGQGLEFLIYFQGNSAPDKSGLPSDRFSAERTGGSVSTLTIQRTQQEDSAVYLCASSYQAGTGGYNEQFFGPGTRLTVL.

The chain recombines TRBV20-1 with TRBJ2-1. Germline lookup yields CDR1 DFQATT and CDR2 SNEGSKA (reference sequence). The CDR3 loop spans 12 amino acids. CDR3: CSARDTNNEQFF.

J is TRBJ2-1 and V is TRBV9; with no DNA, the TCRdb D assignment of TRBD1 cannot be verified. The CDR3 totals 16 residues. The germline V gene encodes CDR1 SGDLS and CDR2 YYNGEE. The CDR3 protein is CASSVEAGTGYNEQFF.

The rearrangement joins TRBV9 to TRBJ1-6. This CDR3 region has 15 residues. Germline V gene sequence: CDR1 SGDLS, CDR2 YYNGEE. The CDR3: CASSVEGRSDSPLHF.

CDR3 protein: CASSLGLRAEQYF. The chain has TRBV5-1 and TRBJ2-7; as DNA is missing, the TRBD2 call by TCRdb cannot be tested. CDR1 and CDR2 (germline): SGHRS, YFSETQ. The CDR3 extends over 13 amino acids. Full variable domain (missing parts from reference TRBV5-1 and TRBJ2-7): KAGVTQTPRYLIKTRGQQVTLSCSPISGHRSVSWYQQTPGQGLQFLFEYFSETQRNKGNFPGRFSGRQFSNSRSEMNVSTLELGDSALYLCASSLGLRAEQYFGPGTRLTVT.

This sequence joins TRBV6-5 and TRBJ1-2. The V gene's germline CDR1 is MNHEY and CDR2 SVGAGI. CDR3 length: 13 residues. CDR3 amino acids: CASRQSLNYGYTF.

The V and J genes are TRBV20-1 and TRBJ2-1; TCRdb indicates TRBD1, and absent DNA this call remains unverified. CDR3 size: 17 residues. Per the germline V gene, CDR1 is DFQATT and CDR2 is SNEGSKA (reference sequence). The CDR3 sequence: CSALSTERGITYNEQFF.

The chain combines TRBV7-8 with TRBJ1-2; TCRdb returns TRBD1, unconfirmable since there is no DNA. Germline CDR1 is SGHVS and CDR2 is FQNEAQ. CDR3 length equals 14 residues. CDR3 residues: CASSAGTGLYGYTF.

This chain links TRBV5-1 with TRBJ2-2; TCRdb selects TRBD2, and the lack of DNA leaves this call unchecked. The CDR3 runs 15 residues. Germline loops: CDR1 SGHRS, CDR2 YFSETQ. This chain's CDR3 is CASSRGTAGAGELFF.

The chain is built from TRBV18 and TRBJ1-1. The germline CDR1 and CDR2 sequences are KGHSH and LQKENI. This CDR3 region has 15 residues. The CDR3 reads CASSPPEVLGTEAFF.

The genes are TRBV2 and TRBJ1-2. The CDR3 covers 14 residues. The germline CDR1 and CDR2 sequences are SNHLY and FYNNEI. The CDR3 loop is CASREDSIYYGYTF.

V is TRBV5-1 and J is TRBJ1-2. The CDR3 is made up of 13 amino acids. CDR1 is SGHRS and CDR2 is YFSETQ in the germline V gene. This chain's CDR3 is CASSLGFNYGYTF.

The chain is built from TRBV4-2 and TRBJ1-3. Germline CDR1 LGHNA, CDR2 YNFKEQ. CDR3 length equals 16 residues. The CDR3 reads CASSQEVTFTGNTIYF.

The chain joins TRBV2 to TRBJ1-4; TCRdb lists TRBD1, though no DNA is available to test this call. The germline gives CDR1 SNHLY, CDR2 FYNNEI. This CDR3 is 15 amino acids long. The CDR3 sequence is CASSEEAGIGEKLFF. The entire variable domain, with the rest obtained from reference TRBV2 and TRBJ1-4, is as follows: EPEVTQTPSHQVTQMGQEVILRCVPISNHLYFYWYRQILGQKVEFLVSFYNNEISEKSEIFDDQFSVERPDGSNFTLKIRSTKLEDSAMYFCASSEEAGIGEKLFFGSGTQLSVL.

V gene TRBV6-6 combines with J gene TRBJ2-1; checking the TCRdb D call of TRBD2 is not possible without DNA. Germline V gene data show CDR1 as MNHNY and CDR2 as SVGAGI (reference sequence). This CDR3 is built from 14 residues. The CDR3 reads CASTGLPSYNEQFF.

The genes are TRBV5-8 and TRBJ1-2; TCRdb designates TRBD1, a call that cannot be tested without DNA. The CDR3 has 15 residues. Germline assignment: CDR1 SGHTS and CDR2 YDEGEE. CDR3 sequence: CASSVGTGVNYGYTF.